This TCR beta chain was found in a study of T cell responses to AZD1222 COVID-19 vaccine. Study-wide findings and caveats: Baseline testing showed seropositivity in only a handful of AZD1222 recipients.

Sequencing was performed with immunoSEQ multiplex PCR; in TCRdb, only in-frame clones are kept and a portion is missing. The sample records about 270,000 clones, almost 95% being singletons. In the case of this clone: The target antigen is unknown.

This CDR3 comprises 15 residues. Unmatched junction bases numbered 5, after V lost 2 bases and J lost 10 bases. Germline assignment: CDR1 SGHDT and CDR2 YYEEEE. The specimen comprised peripheral blood, sampled 28 days after the second AZD1222 dose. This clonotype was sampled from an adult who received the AZD1222 COVID-19 vaccine. The chain links TRBV5-6 to TRBJ1-6; 11 bases map to TRBD1. CDR3 sequence reads: CASSFGQGAGSPLHF. In nucleotides, the CDR3 is TGTGCCAGCAGCTTTGGACAGGGGGCCGGGTCACCCCTCCACTTT.